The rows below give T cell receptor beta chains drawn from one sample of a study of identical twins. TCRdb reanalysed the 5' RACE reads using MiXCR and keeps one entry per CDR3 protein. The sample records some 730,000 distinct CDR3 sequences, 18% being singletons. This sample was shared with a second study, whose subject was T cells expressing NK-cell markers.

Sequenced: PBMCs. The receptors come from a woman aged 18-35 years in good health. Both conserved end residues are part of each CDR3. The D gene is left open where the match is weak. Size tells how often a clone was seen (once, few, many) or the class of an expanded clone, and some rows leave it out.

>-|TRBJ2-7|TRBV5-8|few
CASSLITGPGSSYEQYF
TGTGCCAGCAGCTTAATAACCGGGCCAGGGAGTTCCTACGAGCAGTACTTC
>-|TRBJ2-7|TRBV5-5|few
CASSTTGGAWYEQYF
TGTGCCAGCAGCACTACAGGGGGGGCTTGGTACGAGCAGTACTTC
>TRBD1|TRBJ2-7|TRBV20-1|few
CSARGVRDRSYEQYF
TGCAGTGCTAGAGGTGTCCGGGACAGAAGCTACGAGCAGTACTTC
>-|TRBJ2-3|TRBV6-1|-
CASTVGALTDTQYF
TGTGCCAGCACGGTAGGGGCCCTCACAGATACGCAGTATTTT
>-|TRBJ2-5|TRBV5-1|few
CASSEVADQETQYF
TGCGCCAGCAGCGAGGTAGCGGACCAAGAGACCCAGTACTTC
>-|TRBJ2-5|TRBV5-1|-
CASRVVSQETQYF
TGCGCCAGCCGGGTGGTATCCCAAGAGACCCAGTACTTC
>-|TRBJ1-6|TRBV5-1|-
CASSRDSPSPLHF
TGCGCCAGCAGCCGGGACTCGCCCTCACCCCTCCACTTT
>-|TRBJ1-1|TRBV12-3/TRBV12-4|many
CASKGQVMNTEAFF
TGTGCCAGCAAAGGTCAAGTTATGAACACTGAAGCTTTCTTT
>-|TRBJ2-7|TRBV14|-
CASSPRTTLGYEQYF
TGTGCCAGCAGCCCTCGGACTACCCTCGGTTACGAGCAGTACTTC
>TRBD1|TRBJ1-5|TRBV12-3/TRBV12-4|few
CASSLGQGGRQPQHF
TGTGCCAGCAGTCTCGGACAGGGAGGAAGGCAGCCCCAGCATTTT
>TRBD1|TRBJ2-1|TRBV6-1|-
CASRTGTASYNEQFF
TGTGCCAGCAGAACCGGGACAGCGAGTTACAATGAGCAGTTCTTC
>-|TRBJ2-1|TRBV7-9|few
CASSSARRSQYNEQFF
TGTGCCAGCAGCTCCGCCCGGCGTTCCCAATACAATGAGCAGTTCTTC
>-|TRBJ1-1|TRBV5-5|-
CASIGPLTGSGTEAFF
TGTGCCAGCATCGGACCCCTAACGGGGTCGGGCACTGAAGCTTTCTTT
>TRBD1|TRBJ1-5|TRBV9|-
CASSDSGGNEPQHF
TGTGCCAGCAGCGATTCAGGGGGCAATGAGCCCCAGCATTTT
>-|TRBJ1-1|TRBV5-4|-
CASSGGRPGNTEAFF
TGTGCCAGCAGCGGTGGCCGGCCGGGGAACACTGAAGCTTTCTTT
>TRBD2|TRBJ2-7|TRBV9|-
CASSLSGAHEQYF
TGTGCCAGCAGCTTAAGCGGGGCCCACGAGCAGTACTTC
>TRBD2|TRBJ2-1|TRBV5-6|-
CASSGVVSGSDLEQFF
TGTGCCAGCAGCGGGGTAGTTAGCGGGAGTGATTTGGAGCAGTTCTTC
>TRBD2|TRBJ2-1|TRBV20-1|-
CSVPGGIHRDLAWLPQFF
TGCAGTGTACCCGGGGGGATCCACCGGGACCTCGCCTGGCTGCCTCAGTTCTTC
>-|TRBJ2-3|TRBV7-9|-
CASSLGTRGSDTQYF
TGTGCCAGCAGCTTAGGCACTAGGGGGTCCGATACGCAGTATTTT
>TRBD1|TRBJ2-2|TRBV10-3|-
CAISETLPGQGASGELFF
TGTGCCATCAGTGAAACACTCCCGGGACAGGGGGCTTCCGGGGAGCTGTTTTTT
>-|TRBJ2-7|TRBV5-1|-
CASSLEGLETYEQYF
TGCGCCAGCAGCTTGGAGGGCTTGGAGACCTACGAGCAGTACTTC
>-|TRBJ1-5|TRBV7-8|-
CASSLFMENQPQHF
TGTGCCAGCAGCTTATTTATGGAGAATCAGCCCCAGCATTTT
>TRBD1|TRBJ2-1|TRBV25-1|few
CASSDRQGGEQFF
TGTGCCAGCAGTGACCGACAGGGCGGTGAGCAGTTCTTC
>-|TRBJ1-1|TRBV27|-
CASSRVAGTEAFF
TGTGCCAGCAGTCGGGTCGCGGGCACTGAAGCTTTCTTT
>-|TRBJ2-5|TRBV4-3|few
CASSQITTLGSETQYF
TGCGCCAGCAGCCAGATTACCACCCTGGGGTCCGAGACCCAGTACTTC
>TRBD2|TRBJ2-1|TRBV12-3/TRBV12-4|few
CASTGTSVYNEQFF
TGTGCCAGCACCGGGACTAGCGTCTACAATGAGCAGTTCTTC
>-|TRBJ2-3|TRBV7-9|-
CASSGLFRGPGDTQYF
TGTGCCAGCAGCGGTCTCTTTCGAGGGCCGGGAGATACGCAGTATTTT
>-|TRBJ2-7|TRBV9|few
CASSVASGPVYEQYF
TGTGCCAGCAGCGTAGCGAGCGGGCCTGTCTACGAGCAGTACTTC
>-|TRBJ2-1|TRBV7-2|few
CASSLTRTAVEQFF
TGTGCCAGCAGCTTAACTAGGACCGCCGTTGAGCAGTTCTTC
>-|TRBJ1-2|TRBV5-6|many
CASSLTSSPLANYGYTF
TGTGCCAGCAGCTTGACGAGTTCACCCCTAGCTAACTATGGCTACACCTTC
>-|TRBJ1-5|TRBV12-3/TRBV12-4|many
CASSLARGQPQHF
TGTGCCAGCAGTTTAGCGCGTGGACAGCCCCAGCATTTT
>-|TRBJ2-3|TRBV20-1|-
CSATLAKSTDTQYF
TGCAGTGCTACTCTAGCTAAGTCCACAGATACGCAGTATTTT
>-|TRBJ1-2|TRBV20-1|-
CSAERRGSRGDGYTF
TGCAGTGCTGAGAGACGGGGTTCGAGAGGCGATGGCTACACCTTC
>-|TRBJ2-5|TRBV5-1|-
CASSLRGDGETQYF
TGCGCCAGCAGCTTGCGTGGGGATGGGGAGACCCAGTACTTC
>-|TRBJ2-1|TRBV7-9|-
CAEGTVNEQFF
TGTGCCGAGGGGACGGTAAATGAGCAGTTCTTC
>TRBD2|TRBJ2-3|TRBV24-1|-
CATSDPGGATDTQYF
TGTGCCACCAGTGACCCGGGGGGGGCCACAGATACGCAGTATTTT
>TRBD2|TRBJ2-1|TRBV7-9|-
CASSQRLAINNEQFF
TGTGCCAGCAGCCAACGACTAGCGATTAACAATGAGCAGTTCTTC
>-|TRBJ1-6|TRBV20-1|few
CSARVGGENSPLHF
TGCAGTGCTAGAGTGGGAGGGGAGAATTCACCCCTCCACTTT
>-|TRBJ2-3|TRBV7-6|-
CASGDTNTDTQYF
TGTGCCAGCGGGGACACAAACACAGATACGCAGTATTTT
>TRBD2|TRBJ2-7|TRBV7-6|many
CASSLGSGNIYEQYF
TGTGCCAGCAGCTTAGGCAGCGGGAATATCTACGAGCAGTACTTC
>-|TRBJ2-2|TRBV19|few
CASSLAWGADTGELFF
TGTGCCAGTAGTCTCGCCTGGGGGGCGGACACCGGGGAGCTGTTTTTT
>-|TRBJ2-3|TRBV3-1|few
CASSQRDLGTDTQYF
TGTGCCAGCAGCCAAAGGGACTTAGGCACAGATACGCAGTATTTT
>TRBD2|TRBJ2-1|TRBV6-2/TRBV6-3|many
CATKLAGANEQFF
TGTGCCACCAAACTAGCGGGGGCAAATGAGCAGTTCTTC
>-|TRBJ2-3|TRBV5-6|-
CASSKERYTDTQYF
TGTGCCAGCAGCAAAGAGAGATACACAGATACGCAGTATTTT
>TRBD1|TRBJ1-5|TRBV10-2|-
CASSDRAGGSNQPQHF
TGCGCCAGCAGTGACCGGGCAGGGGGGTCCAATCAGCCCCAGCATTTT
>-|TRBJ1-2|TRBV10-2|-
CASSERAQGTNYGYTF
TGCGCCAGCAGTGAAAGGGCGCAGGGTACTAACTATGGCTACACCTTC
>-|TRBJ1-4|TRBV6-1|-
CASSEYPRGVEKLFF
TGTGCCAGCAGTGAATACCCGAGGGGGGTTGAAAAACTGTTTTTT
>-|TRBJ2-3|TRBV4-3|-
CASSLQRAGTDTQYF
TGCGCCAGCAGCCTCCAAAGAGCGGGCACAGATACGCAGTATTTT
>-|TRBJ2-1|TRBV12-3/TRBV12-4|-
CASSFMGGGEQFF
TGTGCCAGCAGTTTCATGGGGGGAGGTGAGCAGTTCTTC
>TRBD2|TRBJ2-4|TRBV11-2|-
CASSLRTSGKNIQYF
TGTGCCAGCAGCCTTCGGACTAGCGGGAAAAACATTCAGTACTTC
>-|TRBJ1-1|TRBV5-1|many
CASSAQGGADTEAFF
TGCGCCAGCAGCGCCCAAGGAGGGGCCGACACTGAAGCTTTCTTT
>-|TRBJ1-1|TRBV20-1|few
CSAKRPAGNTEAFF
TGCAGTGCTAAACGCCCCGCAGGGAACACTGAAGCTTTCTTT
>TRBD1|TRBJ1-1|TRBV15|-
CATSSSETGFTEAFF
TGTGCCACCAGCAGCTCCGAGACAGGGTTCACTGAAGCTTTCTTT
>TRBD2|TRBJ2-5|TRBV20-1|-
CSADPSGRQTQYF
TGCAGTGCGGACCCTAGCGGGAGGCAGACCCAGTACTTC
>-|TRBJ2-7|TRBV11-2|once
CASSLYERGEQYF
TGTGCCAGCAGCTTATACGAGCGAGGGGAGCAGTACTTC